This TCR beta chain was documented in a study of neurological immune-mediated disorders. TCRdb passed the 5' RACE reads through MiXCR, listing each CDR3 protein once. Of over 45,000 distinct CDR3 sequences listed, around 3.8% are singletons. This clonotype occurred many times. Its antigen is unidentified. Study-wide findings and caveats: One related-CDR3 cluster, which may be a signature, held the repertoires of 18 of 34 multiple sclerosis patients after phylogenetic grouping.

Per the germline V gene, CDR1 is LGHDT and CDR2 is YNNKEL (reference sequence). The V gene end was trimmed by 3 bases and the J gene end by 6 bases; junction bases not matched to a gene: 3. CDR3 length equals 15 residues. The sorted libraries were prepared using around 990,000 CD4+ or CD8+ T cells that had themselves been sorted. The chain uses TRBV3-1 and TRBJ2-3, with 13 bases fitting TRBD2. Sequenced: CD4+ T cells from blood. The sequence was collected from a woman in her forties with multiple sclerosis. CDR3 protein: CASSQTLAGGDTQYF. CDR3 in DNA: TGTGCCAGCAGCCAGACACTAGCGGGGGGGGATACGCAGTATTTT.